This TCR beta chain emerged from a study of response to subunit inactivated influenza vaccine. Note on this clonotype: Its target is not known.

In TCRdb, the RT-PCR reads were re-called with MiXCR into one record per CDR3 protein. The sample carries 650,000 to 850,000 distinct CDR3 sequences, approximately 15% recorded once. CDR1 and CDR2 from the germline V gene are LGHNT and FRNRAP. The CDR3 covers 20 residues. The V and J ends lost 4 bases and 0 bases respectively, with 25 bases between them. Study-wide findings and caveats: It was suggested by the authors that few new T cells are recruited by each seasonal influenza vaccination.

The chain links TRBV12-5 to TRBJ2-4; D uncertain. The clonotype comes from a man in his fifties who received an inactivated influenza vaccine. The sequenced sample was PBMCs from blood, obtained roughly 15 days before vaccination. The CDR3 nucleotides are TGTGCTAGTGGTTCCTCAACCATTTACGGGTTTTACCTAGCCAAAAACATTCAGTACTTC. Translating gives CASGSSTIYGFYLAKNIQYF.